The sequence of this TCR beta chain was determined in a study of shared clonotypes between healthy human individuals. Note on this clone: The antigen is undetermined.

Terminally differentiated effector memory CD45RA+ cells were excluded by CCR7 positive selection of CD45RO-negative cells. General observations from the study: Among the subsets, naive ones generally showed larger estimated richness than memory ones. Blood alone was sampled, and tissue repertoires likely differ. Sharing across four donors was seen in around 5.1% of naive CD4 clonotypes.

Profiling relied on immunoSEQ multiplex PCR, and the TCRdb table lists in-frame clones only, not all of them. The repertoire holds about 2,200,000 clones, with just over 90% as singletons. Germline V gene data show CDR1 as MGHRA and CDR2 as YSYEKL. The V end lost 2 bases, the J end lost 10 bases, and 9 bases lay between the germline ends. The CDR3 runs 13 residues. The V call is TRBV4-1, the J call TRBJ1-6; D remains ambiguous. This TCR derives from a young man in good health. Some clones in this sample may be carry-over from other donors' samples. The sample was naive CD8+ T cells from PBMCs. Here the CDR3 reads CASSQPTESPLHF. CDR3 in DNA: TGCGCCAGCAGCCAACCCACGGAATCACCCCTCCACTTT.